This TCR beta chain was recorded in a study of CD8+ T cells in alopecia areata. The sample's treatment: oral pan-JAK inhibitor, 5-10 mg twice daily. Separation by sorting yielded CD4+ and CD8+ T cells from PBMCs. Findings of the study overall: Many expanded lesional clones persisted in scalp and blood during tofacitinib. Scalp clonality, together with expanded CD8+ clones among the top 100, fell significantly with tofacitinib.

There are a few counts of this clone. The antigen is not known. Reverse transcription of extracted RNA yielded cDNA, which provided the sequencing template. Only in-frame clones appear in the TCRdb table, and some are missing; sequencing was by immunoSEQ multiplex PCR. Of more than 200,000 clones listed, less than 45% were seen once; the top ten hold over 2.5%. The CDR3 is 13 residues long. The V gene's germline CDR1 is KGHSH and CDR2 LQKENI. V was shortened by 6 bases and J by 4 bases, with 10 bases between the two germline ends. Sequencing was performed on CD4+ T cells sorted from blood, taken at roughly week 36, from a patient treated with tofacitinib. The chain has TRBV18 and TRBJ1-5, with D perhaps TRBD1 (5 bases). The sequence was collected from a human donor with alopecia areata. Here the CDR3 DNA reads TGTGCCAGCTCCTCCGGGGGAAATCAGCCCCAGCATTTT. It codes for CASSSGGNQPQHF.